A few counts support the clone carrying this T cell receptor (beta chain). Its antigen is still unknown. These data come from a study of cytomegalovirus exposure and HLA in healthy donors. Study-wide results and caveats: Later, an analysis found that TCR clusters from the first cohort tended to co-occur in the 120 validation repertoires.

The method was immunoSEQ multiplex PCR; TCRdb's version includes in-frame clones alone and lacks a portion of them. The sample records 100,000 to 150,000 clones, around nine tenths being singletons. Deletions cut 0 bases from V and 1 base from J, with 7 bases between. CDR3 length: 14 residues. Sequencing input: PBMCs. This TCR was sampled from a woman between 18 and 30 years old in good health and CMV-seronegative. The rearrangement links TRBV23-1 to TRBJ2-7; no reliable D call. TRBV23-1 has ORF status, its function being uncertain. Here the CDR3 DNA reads TGCGCCAGCAGTCAATCGGGCGTATCCTACGAGCAGTACTTC. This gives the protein CASSQSGVSYEQYF.